The rows below give T cell receptor beta chains drawn from one sample of a study of regulatory T cells in long-lasting Graves disease. TCRdb re-called the multiplex PCR reads through MiXCR, storing one row per CDR3 protein. The data show about 660,000 distinct CDR3 sequences, with 30% seen just once and roughly 46% held by the top ten. The starting material was peripheral blood mononuclear cells (PBMCs), obtained when the disease was refractory, from a patient treated with antithyroid drugs. The receptor source for this set is a female donor with Graves disease. Each CDR3 is given with its conserved first and last residue. D genes are given only for firm matches. For some rows the clone size is stated as once, few or many, or as a class when expanded; others skip it.

abundance,j_gene,v_gene,d_gene,CDR3nt,CDR3aa
NA,TRBJ2-1,TRBV20-1,TRBD2,TGCAGTGCTGCCGTACTAGCGGGAGTTAGCAATGAGCAGTTCTTC,CSAAVLAGVSNEQFF
few,TRBJ1-5,TRBV7-2,TRBD1,TGTGCCAGCAGCTGGCCAGGGGGTTTTCAGCCCCAGCATTTT,CASSWPGGFQPQHF
NA,TRBJ2-7,TRBV5-1,TRBD1,TGCGCCAGCAGCACCCTCCTCCGGGACAGCTCCTACGAGCAGTACTTC,CASSTLLRDSSYEQYF
NA,TRBJ2-7,TRBV20-1,NA,TGCAGTGCTAGAAAAAGTGTACGGGGTGTCCGCTACGAGCAGTACTTC,CSARKSVRGVRYEQYF
few,TRBJ2-2,TRBV6-1,NA,TGTGCCAGCACCCCACTAGGCGCGAACACCGGGGAGCTGTTTTTT,CASTPLGANTGELFF
few,TRBJ2-3,TRBV3-1,NA,TGTGCCAGCAGCCAAGATGGACTTTCCACAGATACGCAGTATTTT,CASSQDGLSTDTQYF
NA,TRBJ2-4,TRBV11-2,TRBD1,TGTGCCAGCAGCTTTTTACGGGACAGAAGAAACATTCAGTACTTC,CASSFLRDRRNIQYF
many,TRBJ2-7,TRBV12-3/TRBV12-4,TRBD2,TGTGCCAGCAGCCGGACGAACCTCGGGAGGGGCGGAGGCGAGCAGTACTTC,CASSRTNLGRGGGEQYF
few,TRBJ2-1,TRBV3-1,NA,TGTGCCAGCAGCCGAGAAACTGGGACCCCGTTCTACAATGAGCAGTTCTTC,CASSRETGTPFYNEQFF
few,TRBJ1-2,TRBV7-2,NA,TGTGCCAGCACCCCATACCGGAACGGGCCCTATGGCTACACCTTC,CASTPYRNGPYGYTF
NA,TRBJ2-5,TRBV27,NA,TGTGCCAGCAGTCCCGGAGACCAATACCAAGAGACCCAGTACTTC,CASSPGDQYQETQYF
NA,TRBJ2-6,TRBV2,TRBD1,TGTGCCAGCAGTGGGGGGACAGGGCTGGCTGGGGCCAACGTCCTGACTTTC,CASSGGTGLAGANVLTF
few,TRBJ1-1,TRBV19,TRBD1,TGTGCCAGCCGACAGGGGGAGAACACTGAAGCTTTCTTT,CASRQGENTEAFF
few,TRBJ1-3,TRBV7-6,NA,TGTGCCAGCAGCCCGTTGAGTACAGGGACTGGGAACACCATATATTTT,CASSPLSTGTGNTIYF
many,TRBJ1-2,TRBV28,TRBD1,TGTGCCAGCAGACTTCAGGGGGGGAATAACTATGGCTACACCTTC,CASRLQGGNNYGYTF
many,TRBJ1-2,TRBV5-1,TRBD1,TGTGCCAGCAGTCCCGGACAGGGCACAAACTATGGCTACACCTTC,CASSPGQGTNYGYTF
few,TRBJ2-5,TRBV30,TRBD2,TGTGCCTGGATGGGGGGGGGGAAGACCCAGTACTTC,CAWMGGGKTQYF
many,TRBJ2-7,TRBV12-3/TRBV12-4,NA,TGTGCCAGCAGCTTACACGGACAGACCTACGAGCAGTACTTC,CASSLHGQTYEQYF
NA,TRBJ1-1,TRBV7-9,NA,TGTGCCAGCAGCTCCGGGGGCCCTCCAGGTACTGAAGCTTTCTTT,CASSSGGPPGTEAFF
few,TRBJ1-4,TRBV20-1,TRBD1,TGCAGTGCTGAACGACAGGGGACTGGCGGTGAAAAACTGTTTTTT,CSAERQGTGGEKLFF
NA,TRBJ1-4,TRBV11-2,NA,TGTGCCAGCAGCGACGGGGGCACCCATCCAACTAATGAAAAACTGTTTTTT,CASSDGGTHPTNEKLFF
NA,TRBJ2-1,TRBV12-5,TRBD1,TGTGCTAGTGGTTTAACCCGCAGTGGGACAGAGATAGATCGATACTACAATGAGCAGTTCTTC,CASGLTRSGTEIDRYYNEQFF
NA,TRBJ2-7,TRBV20-1,NA,TGCAGTGCTCGGTCCCGGGACATATACGAGCAGTACTTC,CSARSRDIYEQYF
few,TRBJ2-7,TRBV5-6,TRBD1,TGTGCCAGCAGTTCAATACCCGGACAGGGTTACGAGCAGTACTTC,CASSSIPGQGYEQYF
NA,TRBJ1-2,TRBV6-1,NA,TGTGCCAGCACGCTCTTCAGGGGAGCGGATGGCTACACCTTC,CASTLFRGADGYTF
NA,TRBJ2-5,TRBV9,NA,TGTGCCAGCAGCGTAGCGGAACAACTTGGGCAAGAGACCCAGTACTTC,CASSVAEQLGQETQYF
NA,TRBJ1-2,TRBV2,NA,TGTGCCAGCAGTGAACAGGGTATAAGCTACACCTTC,CASSEQGISYTF
NA,TRBJ1-2,TRBV3-1,TRBD1,TGTGCCAGCAGCGATTCCGGGACAGCCTACAACTATGGCTGCACCTTC,CASSDSGTAYNYGCTF
few,TRBJ1-1,TRBV19,NA,TGTGCCAGTACCCCTCGGATAAACACTGAAGCTTTCTTT,CASTPRINTEAFF
NA,TRBJ2-7,TRBV4-2,NA,TGTGCCAGCAGCCAAGAAAGGTCTTCCTACGAGCAGTACTTC,CASSQERSSYEQYF
few,TRBJ2-5,TRBV12-3/TRBV12-4,TRBD1,TGTGCCAGCAGTTTAGTCGACAGGGCAGAGACCCAGTACTTC,CASSLVDRAETQYF
NA,TRBJ1-5,TRBV12-3/TRBV12-4,NA,TGTGCCAGCACCCCCGGTGTGGATAGGTGCCGGGGCAATCAGCCTCAGCATTTT,CASTPGVDRCRGNQPQHF
NA,TRBJ1-2,TRBV10-3,NA,TGTGCCATCAGTGCACAGATTAACTATGGCTACACCTTC,CAISAQINYGYTF
many,TRBJ1-2,TRBV12-3/TRBV12-4,NA,TGTGCCAGCAGCTTAGGAGAGTATGGCTACACCTTC,CASSLGEYGYTF
many,TRBJ1-1,TRBV6-1,TRBD1,TGTGCCAGCAGTGAAGATCCCCACAGGGGGACCACTGAAGCTTTCTTT,CASSEDPHRGTTEAFF
NA,TRBJ1-2,TRBV5-1,NA,TGCGCCAGCAGCTTGGGGACCGATTTCTATGGCTACACCTTC,CASSLGTDFYGYTF
NA,TRBJ1-2,TRBV6-1,TRBD1,TGTGCCAGCAGATCCCCCGGGACAGGCTATGGCTACACCTTC,CASRSPGTGYGYTF
NA,TRBJ1-4,TRBV10-3,NA,TGTGCCATCAGTATTGCAACTAATGAAAAACTGTTTTTT,CAISIATNEKLFF
many,TRBJ2-7,TRBV28,NA,TGTGCCAGCAGCCCCCCCCAGGGGTTCGGGTACGAGCAGTACTTC,CASSPPQGFGYEQYF
NA,TRBJ2-1,TRBV2,NA,TGTGCCAGCAGTGAACCAGGGGTCGGAGGGGGCAATGAGCAGTTCTTC,CASSEPGVGGGNEQFF
once,TRBJ1-5,TRBV20-1,NA,TGCAGTGCTAGTTCTAATGGGCGGGACCACAATCAGCCCCAGCATTTT,CSASSNGRDHNQPQHF
many,TRBJ2-7,TRBV6-1,TRBD2,TGCGCCAGCAGTCTCGGCGGGAGAACCTACGAGCAGTACTTC,CASSLGGRTYEQYF
few,TRBJ1-2,TRBV5-1,NA,TGCGCCAGCAGCTTGGAGGACGGATACTATGGCTACACCTTC,CASSLEDGYYGYTF
once,TRBJ1-2,TRBV2,NA,TGTGCCAGCAGTCCCAAGACCGGCGGGGTACCCTATGGCTACACCTTC,CASSPKTGGVPYGYTF
many,TRBJ1-1,TRBV27,NA,TGTGCCAGCATTGGGAACACTGAAGCTTTCTTT,CASIGNTEAFF
few,TRBJ2-7,TRBV19,NA,TGTGCCAGTAGTATAGGACGCCGAGGGTCCTACGAGCAGTACTTC,CASSIGRRGSYEQYF
few,TRBJ1-1,TRBV10-1,NA,TGCGCCAGCAGCAAACAGGGTAACCACACTGAAGCTTTCTTT,CASSKQGNHTEAFF
few,TRBJ2-5,TRBV20-1,NA,TGCAGTGCCCAAGTTGGGGGGGCTAGCGGTCGGGAGACCCAGTACTTC,CSAQVGGASGRETQYF
once,TRBJ1-6,TRBV13,NA,TGTGCCAGCAGCTTAGCCCCCGGGTCCGGGGATTCACCCCTCCACTTT,CASSLAPGSGDSPLHF
NA,TRBJ1-1,TRBV5-1,TRBD1,TGCGCCAGCAGCTTTACAGGGGCGACTGAAGCTTTCTTT,CASSFTGATEAFF
NA,TRBJ2-7,TRBV5-1,NA,TGCGCCAGCAGCAAGACATTCTACGAGCAGTACTTC,CASSKTFYEQYF
NA,TRBJ1-1,TRBV7-3,NA,TGTGCCAGCAGCTTATCGCACCCGGGAGGACTCATGAACACTGAAGCTTTCTTT,CASSLSHPGGLMNTEAFF
NA,TRBJ1-2,TRBV4-1,TRBD1,TGCGCCAGCAGCGGGCCAGGGGGATGGGGCTACACCTTC,CASSGPGGWGYTF
few,TRBJ1-5,TRBV12-3/TRBV12-4,TRBD1,TGTGCCAGCAGTTTATCCCCAGGACAGGGGAATAGCAATCAGCCCCAGCATTTT,CASSLSPGQGNSNQPQHF